A selection of T cell receptor beta chains follows, all from one sample in a study of shared clonotypes between healthy human individuals. Sequencing used immunoSEQ multiplex PCR; TCRdb keeps in-frame clones, though not all of them. The sample lists approximately 2.3 million clones, approximately 95% occurring once. Specimen: naive CD4+ T cells from PBMCs. Source of these receptors: a man between 18 and 35 years old in good health. Some clones in this sample may be carry-over from other donors' samples. CDR3s include the opening cysteine and the closing phenylalanine or tryptophan. Each record gives: clone size, J gene, V gene, D gene, CDR3 protein, CDR3 DNA. D genes are given only for firm matches. Clone size is not always given. Where it is, it says once, few, many or a class for expanded clones.

>once|TRBJ2-7|TRBV10-1|TRBD2
CASTARTSGGSYEQYF
TGCGCCAGCACCGCCAGGACTAGCGGGGGATCCTACGAGCAGTACTTC
>NA|TRBJ2-5|TRBV5-6|NA
CASSLGVRETQYF
TGTGCCAGCAGCTTGGGGGTCAGAGAGACCCAGTACTTC
>NA|TRBJ2-7|TRBV9|NA
CASSVAAGVAYEQYF
TGTGCCAGCAGCGTAGCGGCAGGGGTGGCCTACGAGCAGTACTTC
>NA|TRBJ1-6|TRBV29-1|TRBD1
CSVEDRGGSPLHF
TGCAGCGTTGAAGACAGGGGGGGATCACCCCTCCACTTT
>NA|TRBJ2-5|TRBV5-4|TRBD2
CASSPRTSGRQETQYF
TGTGCCAGCAGCCCGCGGACTAGCGGGAGACAAGAGACCCAGTACTTC
>NA|TRBJ1-4|TRBV6-5|NA
CASSYAGANEKLFF
TGTGCCAGCAGTTACGCGGGTGCTAATGAAAAACTGTTTTTT
>NA|TRBJ2-7|TRBV18|NA
CASSRFSEYEQYF
TGTGCCAGCTCACGGTTTAGCGAGTACGAGCAGTACTTC
>NA|TRBJ2-1|TRBV10-1|TRBD2
CASSEASGSGVEQFF
TGCGCCAGCAGTGAAGCCAGCGGGAGTGGGGTTGAGCAGTTCTTC
>NA|TRBJ1-1|TRBV7-6|NA
CASSLRRDGLGTEAFF
TGTGCCAGCAGCTTACGCAGGGATGGGTTGGGAACTGAAGCTTTCTTT
>NA|TRBJ2-7|TRBV10-3|NA
CAIGLGTGGTYEQYF
TGTGCCATCGGACTAGGGACAGGAGGAACCTACGAGCAGTACTTC
>once|TRBJ2-1|TRBV20-1|NA
CSAVQYNEQFF
TGCAGTGCCGTCCAATACAATGAGCAGTTCTTC
>once|TRBJ2-3|TRBV6-5|NA
CASATPGADTQYF
TGTGCCAGCGCCACCCCGGGGGCAGATACGCAGTATTTT
>NA|TRBJ2-2|TRBV12-5|TRBD2
CASGFLAGGLTGELFF
TGTGCTAGTGGTTTTCTAGCGGGAGGTCTCACCGGGGAGCTGTTTTTT
>NA|TRBJ2-7|TRBV6-6|TRBD2
CASRPGTSEYEQYF
TGTGCCAGCAGACCCGGGACTAGCGAGTACGAGCAGTACTTC
>once|TRBJ1-5|TRBV6-1|NA
CASSEDRPAASAQHF
TGTGCCAGCAGTGAAGATCGCCCAGCCGCGTCGGCCCAGCATTTT